These T cell receptor beta chains were read from a single sample in a study of blood T cell repertoires in COVID-19. This table comes from immunoSEQ multiplex PCR, and its TCRdb copy is limited to in-frame clones, with some not included. The table shows 250,000 to 350,000 clones, with approximately 85% occurring only once. The sequenced sample consisted of peripheral blood. The receptors shown here come from a woman aged 45-65 years with acute or convalescent COVID-19. CDR3s include the opening cysteine and the closing phenylalanine or tryptophan. The order of the fields is V gene, CDR3 protein.

TRBV30 | CAWSGAGNTEAFF
TRBV5-1 | CASSLLTGPTYEQYF
TRBV3-1/TRBV3-2 | CASSHRDNANSPLHF
TRBV7-2 | CASSAAGTEYF
TRBV11-2 | CASSLDLSRYEQYF
TRBV28 | CASSFYKRNKFF
TRBV28 | CASRTPGQGLRSYGYTF
TRBV5-8 | CASSSLREYGYTF
TRBV5-8 | CASSTTGGKGNTIYF
TRBV27 | CASSSISGQGYYSGNTIYF
TRBV6-1 | CASSEGTGGNYGYTF
TRBV28 | CASTGGTEAFF
TRBV27 | CASSLLVGVRADTQYF
TRBV29-1 | CSVESTGWNTEAFF
TRBV18 | CASSPQLAANTGELFF
TRBV7-2 | CASRIGTSTYNEQFF
TRBV10-3 | CAIRGDRAGNTIYF
TRBV6-7 | CASSPVWQKRDYFTETQYF
TRBV2 | CASRGGQGYNSPLHF
TRBV19 | CATQGLGNTEAFF
TRBV6-5 | CASSKQVLADTQYF
TRBV6-5 | CASSYVPRGEKLFF
TRBV18 | CASSLGAGGGNEQFF
TRBV20-1 | CSASVTGQETQYF
TRBV19 | CASNLGRTGNQPQHF
TRBV29-1 | CSVEPGDTREQFF
TRBV7-9 | CASSLVWEHTPNQPQHF
TRBV6-1 | CASSEVNYGYTF
TRBV27 | CASSLWGGRVGQPQHF
TRBV5-4 | CASRRDTQETQYF
TRBV6-5 | CASVGLPETQYF
TRBV7-9 | CASRGSGRDNEQFF
TRBV5-5 | CASSFSGGNYNEQFF
TRBV5-1 | CASSKSFGTYSYNEQFF
TRBV28 | CASSSGAKNIQYF
TRBV10-3 | CAISVPGFGYTF
TRBV11-1 | CASSLGQKTYSYEQYF
TRBV20-1 | CSAFLLDTQYF
TRBV19 | CASKPRGFNQPQHF
TRBV10-3 | CAINKLAGGNTGELFF